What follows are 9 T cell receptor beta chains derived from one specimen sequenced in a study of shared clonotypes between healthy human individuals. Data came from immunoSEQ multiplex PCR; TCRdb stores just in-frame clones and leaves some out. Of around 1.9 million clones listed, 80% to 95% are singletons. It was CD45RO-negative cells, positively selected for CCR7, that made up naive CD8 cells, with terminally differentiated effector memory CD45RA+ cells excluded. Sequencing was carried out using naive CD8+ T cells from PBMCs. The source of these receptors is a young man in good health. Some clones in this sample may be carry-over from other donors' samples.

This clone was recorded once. The CDR3 loop is CAISESTRGREGDTQYF. The CDR3 nucleotides read TGTGCCATCAGTGAGTCGACTCGGGGGCGGGAGGGAGATACGCAGTATTTT. The V call is TRBV10-3, the J call TRBJ2-3; 9 bases are shared with TRBD2. The CDR3 has 17 amino acids. Trimming removed 0 bases from V and 5 bases from J; junction bases left unmatched: 9. Germline loops: CDR1 ENHRY, CDR2 SYGVKD.

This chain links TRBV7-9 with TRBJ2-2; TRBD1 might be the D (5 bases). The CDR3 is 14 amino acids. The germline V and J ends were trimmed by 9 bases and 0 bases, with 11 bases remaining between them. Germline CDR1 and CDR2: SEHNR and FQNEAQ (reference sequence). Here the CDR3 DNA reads TGTGCCAGTCGAAGGGGCGCGAACACCGGGGAGCTGTTTTTT. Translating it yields CASRRGANTGELFF.

The CDR3 DNA reads as TGTGCCACCAGCAGGATGAATCAGCCCCAGCATTTT. Encoded protein: CATSRMNQPQHF. V and J are TRBV15 and TRBJ1-5; no firm D call. Germline V CDR1 and CDR2: LNHNV, YYDKDF (reference sequence). Trimming removed 3 bases from V and 4 bases from J, with 4 bases in between. This CDR3 is 12 amino acids long.

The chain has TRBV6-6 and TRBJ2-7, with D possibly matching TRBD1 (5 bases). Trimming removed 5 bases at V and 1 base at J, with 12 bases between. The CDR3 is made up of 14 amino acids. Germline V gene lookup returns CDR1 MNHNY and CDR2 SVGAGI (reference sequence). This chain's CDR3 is CASSVRTRSYEQYF. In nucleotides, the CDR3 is TGTGCCAGCAGTGTCAGGACAAGGTCCTACGAGCAGTACTTC.

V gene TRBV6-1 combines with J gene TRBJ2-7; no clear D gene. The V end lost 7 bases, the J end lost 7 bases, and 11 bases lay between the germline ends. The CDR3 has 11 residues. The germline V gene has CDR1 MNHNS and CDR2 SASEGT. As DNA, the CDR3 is TGTGCCAGCACCGCCCGAGGAGAGCAGTACTTC. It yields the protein CASTARGEQYF.

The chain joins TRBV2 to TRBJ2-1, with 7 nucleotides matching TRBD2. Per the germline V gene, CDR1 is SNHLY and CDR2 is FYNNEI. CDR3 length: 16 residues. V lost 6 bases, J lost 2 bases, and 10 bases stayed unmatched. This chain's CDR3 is CASSRLGGRAYNEQFF. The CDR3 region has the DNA TGTGCCAGCAGCCGCCTGGGGGGGAGGGCCTACAATGAGCAGTTCTTC. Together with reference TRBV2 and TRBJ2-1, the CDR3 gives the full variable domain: EPEVTQTPSHQVTQMGQEVILRCVPISNHLYFYWYRQILGQKVEFLVSFYNNEISEKSEIFDDQFSVERPDGSNFTLKIRSTKLEDSAMYFCASSRLGGRAYNEQFFGPGTRLTVL.

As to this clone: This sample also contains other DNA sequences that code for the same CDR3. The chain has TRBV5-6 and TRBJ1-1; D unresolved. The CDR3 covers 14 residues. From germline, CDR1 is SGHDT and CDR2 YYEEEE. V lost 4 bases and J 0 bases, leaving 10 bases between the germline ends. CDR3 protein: CASSLGPLNTEAFF. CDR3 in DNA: TGTGCCAGCAGCCTTGGTCCCTTGAACACTGAAGCTTTCTTT.

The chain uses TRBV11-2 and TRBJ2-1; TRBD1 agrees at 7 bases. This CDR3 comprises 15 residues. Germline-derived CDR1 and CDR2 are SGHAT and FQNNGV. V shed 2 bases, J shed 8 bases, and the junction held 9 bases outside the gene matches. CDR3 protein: CASSLTGAHWDEQFF. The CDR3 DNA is TGTGCCAGCAGCTTAACAGGGGCCCACTGGGATGAGCAGTTCTTC.

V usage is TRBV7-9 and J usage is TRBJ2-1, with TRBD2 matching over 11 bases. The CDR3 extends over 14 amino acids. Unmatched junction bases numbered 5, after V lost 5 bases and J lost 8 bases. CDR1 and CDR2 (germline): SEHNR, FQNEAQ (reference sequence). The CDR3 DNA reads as TGTGCCAGCAGCCCTAGCGGGAGGTTATATGAGCAGTTCTTC. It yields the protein CASSPSGRLYEQFF.